These 3 T cell receptor beta chains were sequenced from one sample in a study of regulatory T cells in long-lasting Graves disease. Time point: newly diagnosed GD, antithyroid drugs for less than 3 months. Extracted PBMC RNA gave rise to the TCR library. iRepertoire HTBI primers and Arm-PCR of CDR3 regions built TCR beta libraries. MiXCR, applied by TCRdb to the multiplex PCR reads, yields one record per CDR3 protein. This sample has about 540,000 distinct CDR3 sequences; approximately 12% occur once, and the top ten carry roughly 10%. This sample was also put to use in a study of T cells in Graves' hyperthyroidism and ophthalmopathy.

The starting material was peripheral blood mononuclear cells (PBMCs), obtained at new diagnosis, from a patient treated with antithyroid drugs. These receptors came from a man aged 30 to 39 with Graves disease.

The chain joins TRBV24-1 to TRBJ2-1, with 8 bases identical to TRBD2. The V segment lost 3 bases and the J segment 6 bases; nucleotides outside the gene matches: 6. Germline CDR1 and CDR2: KGHDR and SFDVKD. CDR3 size: 15 residues. In DNA, the CDR3 is TGTGCCACCAGTGATCGTATAGCGGGAAGCAATGAGCAGTTCTTC. This codes for CATSDRIAGSNEQFF.

This clonotype was counted at least ten times. The chain uses TRBV29-1 and TRBJ2-1; 9 positions match TRBD1. The CDR3 totals 13 residues. Germline V gene sequence: CDR1 SQVTM, CDR2 ANQGSEA. V was clipped by 7 bases and J by 6 bases; unmatched bases: 7. For the CDR3, the DNA is TGCAGCGGCCGGGGACAGGGAGGCAATGAGCAGTTCTTC. Translation gives CSGRGQGGNEQFF.

This clonotype occurred many times. The chain is built from TRBV2 and TRBJ2-7; a weak D match, TRBD2 (5 bases). Trimming pared 4 bases from V and 3 bases from J, leaving 16 bases between. The CDR3 sequence is 15 residues long. CDR1 and CDR2 from the germline V gene are SNHLY and FYNNEI. CDR3 DNA sequence: TGTGCCAGCAGTGGAGGGTTTTTGGTTGACTACGAGCAGTACTTC. Its translation is CASSGGFLVDYEQYF.